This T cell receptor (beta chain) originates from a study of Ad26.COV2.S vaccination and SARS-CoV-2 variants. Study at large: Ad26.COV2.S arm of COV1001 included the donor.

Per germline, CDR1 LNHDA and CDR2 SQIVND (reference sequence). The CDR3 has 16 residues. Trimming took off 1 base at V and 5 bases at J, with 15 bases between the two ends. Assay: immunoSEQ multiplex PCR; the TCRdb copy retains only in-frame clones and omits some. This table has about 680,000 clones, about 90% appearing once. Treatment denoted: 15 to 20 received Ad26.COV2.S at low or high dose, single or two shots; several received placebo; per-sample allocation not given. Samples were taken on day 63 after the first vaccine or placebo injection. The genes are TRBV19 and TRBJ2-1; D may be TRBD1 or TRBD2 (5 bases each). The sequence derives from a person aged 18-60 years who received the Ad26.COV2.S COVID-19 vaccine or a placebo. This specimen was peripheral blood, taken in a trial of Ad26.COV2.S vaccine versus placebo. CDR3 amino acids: CASSIVTTQGNNEQFF. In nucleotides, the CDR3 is TGTGCCAGTAGTATAGTGACTACCCAGGGTAACAATGAGCAGTTCTTC.